This paragraph covers one TCR beta chain sequence. This sample stems from a study of technical replicates of blood from a few donors. The ends were cut back, 0 bases at V and 3 bases at J, with 15 bases in the middle. The CDR3 contains 16 residues. Germline V gene data show CDR1 as SGHVS and CDR2 as FNYEAQ. Using immunoSEQ multiplex PCR, the repertoire was profiled, and TCRdb retains in-frame clones only, with some absent. The sample holds more than 65,000 clones, 90% to 95% seen once. The chain combines TRBV7-6 with TRBJ2-7; possible D gene TRBD1, 6 bases. This TCR was sampled from a human donor in good health. Some clones in this sample may be carry-over from other donors' samples. Sequenced sample: T cells isolated from PBMCs. The CDR3 reads CASSLASGGTLYEQYF. The CDR3 nucleotides read TGTGCCAGCAGCTTAGCAAGTGGGGGCACCCTCTACGAGCAGTACTTC.